Below are 6 T cell receptor beta chains sequenced from a single sample in a study of persistence of HIV-infected CD4 T cells. The libraries were made with immunoSEQ version 4 in survey mode. TCRdb's copy holds only in-frame clones and misses some; the assay was immunoSEQ multiplex PCR. In the table there are roughly 43,000 clones, roughly 90% of which are singletons. What these receptors recognize is not known. Anti-CD3/anti-CD28 beads served as a nonspecific positive control stimulus. Sorting of responding CD4+ T cells relied on upregulated CD40 ligand together with CD69. Sequencing was performed on CD4+ T cells sorted from PBMCs after approximately 19-hour stimulation, taken from a patient who received antiretroviral therapy. The receptor set was obtained from an adult man with HIV who was CMV-seropositive.

The chain combines TRBV6-4 with TRBJ2-3; D perhaps matches TRBD1 (5 bases). The V and J ends lost 3 bases and 8 bases respectively, with 12 bases between them. This CDR3 spans 13 amino acids. The germline V gene encodes CDR1 MRHNA and CDR2 SNTAGT. CDR3 nucleotide sequence: TGTGCCAGCAGTGAATCGTCGCAGGGTACGCAGTATTTT. Translation: CASSESSQGTQYF.

The chain joins TRBV19 to TRBJ2-1; perhaps D is TRBD1 or TRBD2 (5 bases each). Germline CDR1 and CDR2: LNHDA and SQIVND (reference sequence). V lost 5 bases and J 4 bases, leaving 18 bases between the germline ends. CDR3 size: 16 residues. The DNA of the CDR3 is TGTGCCAGTAGTGGCACCGGGACCCGGACATACAATGAGCAGTTCTTC. Residues: CASSGTGTRTYNEQFF. The full variable domain, completed using reference TRBV19 and TRBJ2-1, is DGGITQSPKYLFRKEGQNVTLSCEQNLNHDAMYWYRQDPGQGLRLIYYSQIVNDFQKGDIAEGYSVSREKKESFPLTVTSAQKNPTAFYLCASSGTGTRTYNEQFFGPGTRLTVL.

This sequence joins TRBV28 and TRBJ1-5; no reliable D call. Trimming stripped 1 base from V and 5 bases from J, with 15 bases between. Germline V gene data show CDR1 as MDHEN and CDR2 as SYDVKM. CDR3 length: 16 residues. For the CDR3, the DNA is TGTGCCAGCAGTTTATTCGGCCCGGGCGGGGATCAGCCCCAGCATTTT. Residues: CASSLFGPGGDQPQHF.

The chain combines TRBV15 with TRBJ1-6; tentatively, D is TRBD1 (6 bases). Deletions cut 8 bases from V and 9 bases from J, with 14 bases between. This CDR3 region has 13 residues. Looked up from germline, CDR1 is LNHNV and CDR2 is YYDKDF (reference sequence). As DNA, the CDR3 is TGTGCCACCCGCGGACAGTCCCCTTCACCCCTCCACTTT. Translation gives CATRGQSPSPLHF. The full variable domain, with the rest looked up from reference TRBV15 and TRBJ1-6, is DAMVIQNPRYQVTQFGKPVTLSCSQTLNHNVMYWYQQKSSQAPKLLFHYYDKDFNNEADTPDNFQSRRPNTSFCFLDIRSPGLGDTAMYLCATRGQSPSPLHFGNGTRLTVT.

The chain carries TRBV5-1 and TRBJ2-4, with D possibly TRBD1 on 6 matching bases. The length of the CDR3 is 16 residues. Per germline, CDR1 SGHRS and CDR2 YFSETQ. Trimming shortened V by 0 bases and J by 6 bases, and 16 bases separated the two germline ends. CDR3 nucleotides: TGCGCCAGCAGCTTGGCCCTTGCAGGGGCGGGAAACATTCAGTACTTC. Protein product: CASSLALAGAGNIQYF.

In nucleotides, the CDR3 is TGTGCCAGCAGCCAAGATTCGCCCTTGAACACTGAAGCTTTCTTT. This sequence encodes CASSQDSPLNTEAFF. The J gene is TRBJ1-1, the V gene TRBV3-1 (or the pseudogene TRBV3-2), with D uncertain. The germline V gene encodes CDR1 LGHDT and CDR2 YNNKEL (reference sequence). Trimming left V 0 bases short and J 0 bases short, with 8 bases between. This CDR3 is 15 amino acids long.